The clone carrying this T cell receptor beta chain was detected once. Authors' processing steps: Reference gene primer amplification gave estimated nucleated cell counts. Profiling relied on immunoSEQ multiplex PCR, and the TCRdb table lists in-frame clones only, not all of them. That table supplies the V and J calls and clone size; D and trimming were determined from the DNA. Counted here are under 300,000 clones, 75% to 85% occurring once; the ten biggest clones make up around 11%. With 5 bases removed from V and 8 bases from J, the gap between germline ends came to 12 bases. Germline CDR1 is SEHNR and CDR2 is FQNEAQ (reference sequence). The CDR3 covers 13 residues. This entry belongs to a study of blood T cell repertoires in COVID-19. About the study: Samples taken during acute and convalescent COVID-19 were collected in the United States, Italy and Spain. PBMCs, B-cell-depleted T cells, or T cells were the source of the cDNA or gDNA that made up the material.

The TCR originated in a woman aged 60-75 years with active or convalescent COVID-19. The sample taken for sequencing was peripheral blood. The chain recombines TRBV7-9 with TRBJ1-4, with D perhaps TRBD1 (6 bases). CDR3 DNA sequence: TGTGCCAGCAGCCAACAGGGTCGGGAAAAACTGTTTTTT. This translates into CASSQQGREKLFF.